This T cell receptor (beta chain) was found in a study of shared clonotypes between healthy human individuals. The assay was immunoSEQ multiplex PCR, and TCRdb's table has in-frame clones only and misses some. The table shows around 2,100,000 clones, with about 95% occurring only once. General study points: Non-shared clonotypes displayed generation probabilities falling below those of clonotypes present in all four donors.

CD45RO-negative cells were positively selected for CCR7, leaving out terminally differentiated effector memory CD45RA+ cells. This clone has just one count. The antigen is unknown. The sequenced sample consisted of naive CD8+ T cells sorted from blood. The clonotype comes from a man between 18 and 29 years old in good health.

CDR3: CASSLGTGDEKLFF. The CDR3 region has the DNA TGTGCCAGCAGCCTCGGGACAGGGGATGAAAAACTGTTTTTT. The V and J genes are TRBV9 and TRBJ1-4; the match to TRBD1 covers 10 bases. Unmatched junction bases numbered 3, after V lost 4 bases and J lost 6 bases. Germline loops: CDR1 SGDLS, CDR2 YYNGEE. The CDR3 extends over 14 amino acids.